This T cell receptor beta chain was sequenced during a study of blood T cells in healthy people across ages. Using a J-beta primer mix together with a sample-barcoded 5' primer, a second PCR was run for roughly 6 to 11 cycles. A single record per CDR3 protein comes from TCRdb applying MiXCR to the 5' RACE reads. In the table there are fewer than 800,000 distinct CDR3 sequences, 32% of which are singletons. V lost 3 bases to trimming and J lost 4 bases, with 9 bases between them. This CDR3 spans 13 amino acids. Germline CDR1 is SEHNR and CDR2 is FQNEAQ (reference sequence). Sequenced input: blood. The chain uses TRBV7-9 and TRBJ1-1; D gene uncertain. This TCR was sampled from a woman aged 80 or over in good health. The chain's CDR3 is CASSFPGVTEAFF. The CDR3 nucleotides are TGTGCCAGCAGCTTTCCCGGAGTCACTGAAGCTTTCTTT.